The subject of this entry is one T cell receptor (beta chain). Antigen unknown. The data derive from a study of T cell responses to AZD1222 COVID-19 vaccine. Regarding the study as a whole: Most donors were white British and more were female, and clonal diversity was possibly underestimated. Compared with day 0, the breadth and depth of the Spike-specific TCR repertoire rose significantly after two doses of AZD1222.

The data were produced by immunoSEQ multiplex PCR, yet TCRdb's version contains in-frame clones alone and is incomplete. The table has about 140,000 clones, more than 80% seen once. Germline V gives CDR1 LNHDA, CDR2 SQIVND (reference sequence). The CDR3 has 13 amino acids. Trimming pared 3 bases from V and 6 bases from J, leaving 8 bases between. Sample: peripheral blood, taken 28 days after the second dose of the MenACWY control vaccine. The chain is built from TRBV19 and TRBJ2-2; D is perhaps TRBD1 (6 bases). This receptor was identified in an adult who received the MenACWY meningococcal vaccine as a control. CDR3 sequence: CASSITGSGELFF. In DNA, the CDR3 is TGTGCCAGTAGTATCACAGGGTCCGGGGAGCTGTTTTTT.